Shown below are 25 T cell receptor beta chains from a single sample sequenced in a study of brain T cells in children with intractable seizures (dated by TCRdb to about 2021). Receptor libraries were prepared by the immunoSEQ multiplex PCR assay. What TCRdb holds here is the immuneACCESS table cut down to in-frame rearrangements. Part of the clones is not present; checked against another copy, under half of the missing clones reflect an unresolved V gene, and the others are unexplained. The sample yields over 95,000 clones; under 95% were counted once. 3.5% to 4.5% of the sample is taken by the ten largest. This specimen's time point label, per the study, means: resected brain tissue, or blood drawn just prior to surgery. The specimen was peripheral blood, collected at surgery. These receptors came from a boy under three years old with hemimegalencephaly and intractable seizures.

The genes are TRBV7-9 and TRBJ2-1; 8 bases are shared with TRBD2. The V gene end was trimmed by 2 bases and the J gene end by 2 bases; junction bases not matched to a gene: 5. Germline values: CDR1 SEHNR, CDR2 FQNEAQ (reference sequence). The CDR3 contains 16 residues. The CDR3, as DNA: TGTGCCAGCAGCTTAAGCCTAGCGGGCACCTACAATGAGCAGTTCTTC. Translating it yields CASSLSLAGTYNEQFF. Looking up the rest from reference TRBV7-9 and TRBJ2-1 gives the full variable domain: DTGVSQNPRHKITKRGQNVTFRCDPISEHNRLYWYRQTLGQGPEFLTYFQNEAQLEKSRLLSDRFSAERPKGSFSTLEIQRTEQGDSAMYLCASSLSLAGTYNEQFFGPGTRLTVL.

V and J are TRBV7-9 and TRBJ2-7; 8 bases match TRBD2. Trimming removed 4 bases from V and 5 bases from J; junction bases left unmatched: 19. From germline, CDR1 is SEHNR and CDR2 FQNEAQ (reference sequence). The CDR3 sequence is 18 residues long. The CDR3 sequence is CASSSIRGVAGGRDEQYF. The CDR3 DNA follows: TGTGCCAGCAGCTCCATTCGTGGGGTGGCGGGAGGTCGCGACGAGCAGTACTTC.

This chain joins TRBV6-2 or TRBV6-3 and TRBJ1-5; possible D gene TRBD1, 6 bases. V was trimmed by 4 bases and J by 7 bases, leaving 14 bases between them. The length of the CDR3 is 14 residues. Germline V lookup: CDR1 MNHEY, CDR2 SVGEGT. In DNA, the CDR3 is TGTGCCAGCAGTTCACAGGGTTCCGGGCAGCCCCAGCATTTT. Its translation: CASSSQGSGQPQHF.

V is TRBV2 and J is TRBJ1-2; tentatively, D is TRBD1 (5 bases). The CDR3 extends over 13 amino acids. Trimming stripped 9 bases from V and 5 bases from J, with 16 bases between. Germline V gene data show CDR1 as SNHLY and CDR2 as FYNNEI. CDR3 protein: CASDRDRTYGYTF. DNA for the CDR3: TGTGCCAGTGACCGGGACCGAACGTATGGCTACACCTTC.

V gene TRBV7-2 combines with J gene TRBJ2-1; TRBD2 matches 10 bases. Germline CDR1 SGHTA, CDR2 FQGNSA. V shed 1 base and J 4 bases; nucleotides not matched to a gene: 7. This CDR3 comprises 17 residues. The DNA of the CDR3 is TGTGCCAGCAGCTTAGATAGGGTAGCGGGAGGATACAATGAGCAGTTCTTC. Amino acids: CASSLDRVAGGYNEQFF.

The gene calls are TRBV5-1 and TRBJ1-4; a possible D gene is TRBD1 (6 bases). Germline values: CDR1 SGHRS, CDR2 YFSETQ. The germline V and J ends were trimmed by 3 bases and 0 bases, with 9 bases remaining between them. The length of the CDR3 is 15 residues. CDR3 sequence: CASSSGTTTNEKLFF. For the CDR3, the DNA is TGCGCCAGCAGCTCCGGGACAACAACTAATGAAAAACTGTTTTTT.

This sequence joins TRBV29-1 and TRBJ2-7; TRBD1 matches at 11 bases. In germline, CDR1 is SQVTM, CDR2 ANQGSEA. The CDR3 length is 12 residues. V was clipped by 6 bases and J by 6 bases; unmatched bases: 4. The CDR3 loop reads CSVGTGGFEQYF. CDR3 nucleotides: TGCAGCGTGGGGACAGGGGGGTTCGAGCAGTACTTC.

The chain couples TRBV7-9 to TRBJ1-1; the D is unclear. The CDR3 sequence is 14 residues long. Germline V gives CDR1 SEHNR, CDR2 FQNEAQ (reference sequence). V lost 1 base and J 0 bases, leaving 6 bases between the germline ends. DNA of the CDR3: TGTGCCAGCAGCTTAGGTCCTGTGAACACTGAAGCTTTCTTT. The encoded protein is CASSLGPVNTEAFF.

The genes are TRBV7-2 and TRBJ1-6, with D possibly matching TRBD1 (5 bases). Germline assignment: CDR1 SGHTA and CDR2 FQGNSA. The CDR3 extends over 14 amino acids. V gave up 0 bases and J gave up 8 bases, with 8 bases separating them. The CDR3 DNA reads TGTGCCAGCAGCTTAGCAGGGGAGGATTCACCCCTCCACTTT. Translated: CASSLAGEDSPLHF.

This clone has just a few counts. The chain recombines TRBV12-3 or TRBV12-4 with TRBJ2-1; 11 bases match TRBD2. This CDR3 is built from 13 residues. The V and J ends lost 2 bases and 9 bases, in that order; junction bases with no gene match: 0. The CDR3 bases are TGTGCCAGCAGTTTACTAGCGGGAGGTGAGCAGTTCTTC. Amino acid sequence: CASSLLAGGEQFF.

The rearrangement links TRBV21-1 to TRBJ1-1. TRBV21-1 is tagged as a pseudogene. The CDR3 has 11 residues. DNA of the CDR3: TGTGCCAGCAGCAAAGTGGCTGAAGCTTTCTTT. Its translation is CASSKVAEAFF.

The chain recombines TRBV7-9 with TRBJ2-2, with a possible D match to TRBD1 (5 bases). There are 13 residues in the CDR3. V lost 1 base and J 6 bases, leaving 6 bases between the germline ends. CDR1 is SEHNR, CDR2 FQNEAQ, per germline (reference sequence). The CDR3 nucleotides are TGTGCCAGCAGCTTAGACAGGCCCGGGGAGCTGTTTTTT. This sequence encodes CASSLDRPGELFF.

The chain combines TRBV5-1 with TRBJ2-5; TRBD1 matches 7 bases. V gave up 3 bases and J gave up 2 bases; unmatched junction bases: 4. Germline lookup yields CDR1 SGHRS and CDR2 YFSETQ. This CDR3 spans 14 amino acids. CDR3 region: CASSSRDRQETQYF. Written as DNA, the CDR3 is TGCGCCAGCAGCTCCCGGGACAGACAAGAGACCCAGTACTTC.

This clone was counted a single time. The V gene is TRBV6-6, the J gene TRBJ1-3; 7 bases align to TRBD1. Germline-derived CDR1 and CDR2 are MNHNY and SVGAGI (reference sequence). The CDR3 has 16 amino acids. The V and J ends lost 2 bases and 0 bases, in that order; junction bases with no gene match: 4. The CDR3 here is CASSYKAGGSGNTIYF. The CDR3 nucleotides are TGTGCCAGCAGTTACAAGGCAGGGGGCTCTGGAAACACCATATATTTT.

The rearrangement uses TRBV28 and TRBJ1-5; maybe TRBD1 (5 bases). The CDR3 loop spans 15 amino acids. Germline V lookup: CDR1 MDHEN, CDR2 SYDVKM. V was pared by 5 bases and J by 0 bases, with 11 bases between. The CDR3 bases are TGTGCCAGCAGTGCCCAGACAGTTAGCAATCAGCCCCAGCATTTT. Translation: CASSAQTVSNQPQHF.

CDR3 amino acids: CASSQEGSGRTYEQYF. DNA for the CDR3: TGTGCCAGCAGCCAAGAGGGTAGCGGGAGGACCTACGAGCAGTACTTC. This chain joins TRBV4-2 and TRBJ2-7; 10 bases map to TRBD2. CDR3 length equals 16 residues. The V segment lost 0 bases and the J segment 2 bases; nucleotides outside the gene matches: 4. Germline V gene sequence: CDR1 LGHNA, CDR2 YNFKEQ.

This rearrangement joins TRBV9 to TRBJ2-3; 15 nucleotides line up with TRBD2. V lost 0 bases, J lost 1 base, and 3 bases stayed unmatched. Germline V gene lookup returns CDR1 SGDLS and CDR2 YYNGEE. The CDR3 is 18 residues long. CDR3 loop: CASSVGTSGRGGTDTQYF. The CDR3 DNA sequence: TGTGCCAGCAGCGTAGGGACTAGCGGGAGGGGAGGCACAGATACGCAGTATTTT. Filled out from reference TRBV9 and TRBJ2-3, the complete variable domain reads DSGVTQTPKHLITATGQRVTLRCSPRSGDLSVYWYQQSLDQGLQFLIQYYNGEERAKGNILERFSAQQFPDLHSELNLSSLELGDSALYFCASSVGTSGRGGTDTQYFGPGTRLTVL.

This chain links TRBV2 with TRBJ1-1; weak D call: TRBD1 (5 bases). The CDR3 is 16 amino acids. V was pared by 4 bases and J by 0 bases, with 15 bases between. The germline CDR1 and CDR2 sequences are SNHLY and FYNNEI. CDR3 sequence: CASSGVRGRVNTEAFF. CDR3 nucleotides: TGTGCCAGCAGTGGAGTTCGGGGCAGGGTGAACACTGAAGCTTTCTTT.

V and J are TRBV5-1 and TRBJ2-3, with TRBD1 matching over 7 bases. The CDR3 consists of 16 residues. The ends lost 2 bases at V and 1 base at J; junction bases unmatched: 7. Germline loops: CDR1 SGHRS, CDR2 YFSETQ. The CDR3 bases are TGCGCCAGCAGCTTAGGGGGCGCGAGGGGCACAGATACGCAGTATTTT. This encodes CASSLGGARGTDTQYF.

For the CDR3, the DNA is TGTGCCAGCAGCGGAGGGCCCTCCGGGAGGGCCACTAACAATGAGCAGTTCTTC. Translation: CASSGGPSGRATNNEQFF. This chain connects TRBV3-1 (or the pseudogene TRBV3-2) to TRBJ2-1; 8 bases line up with TRBD2. Germline V CDR1 and CDR2: LGHDT, YNNKEL (reference sequence). V was clipped by 5 bases and J by 5 bases; unmatched bases: 17. This CDR3 comprises 18 residues.

This chain links TRBV29-1 with TRBJ2-7, with D unclear. Germline-derived CDR1 and CDR2 are SQVTM and ANQGSEA. Trimming stripped 0 bases from V and 3 bases from J, with 9 bases between. This CDR3 contains 13 residues. Written as DNA, the CDR3 is TGCAGCGTTGAAGATTGGCTAGACTACGAGCAGTACTTC. Its translation is CSVEDWLDYEQYF.

This chain connects TRBV5-6 to TRBJ1-1; D gene ambiguous. In germline, CDR1 is SGHDT, CDR2 YYEEEE. This CDR3 has 14 residues. Between the trimmed V and J ends, which lost 1 base and 5 bases, there was a span of 12 bases. The CDR3 region has the DNA TGTGCCAGCAGCTTGTCCGTCGGTGGGACTGAAGCTTTCTTT. This encodes CASSLSVGGTEAFF.

The CDR3 reads CASHRLGARYEQYF. The CDR3 DNA sequence: TGTGCCAGCCATCGTTTGGGGGCGCGGTACGAGCAGTACTTC. The V call is TRBV27, the J call TRBJ2-7, with D possibly TRBD1 on 6 matching bases. Germline loops: CDR1 MNHEY, CDR2 SMNVEV (reference sequence). The CDR3 contains 14 residues. The V end was cut by 8 bases, the J end by 4 bases, with 18 bases between.

The chain combines TRBV2 with TRBJ2-5; TRBD1 might be the D (7 bases). Germline V gene sequence: CDR1 SNHLY, CDR2 FYNNEI. Trimming cost V 4 bases and J 5 bases, with 11 bases left between them. The CDR3 has 13 amino acids. In nucleotides, the CDR3 is TGTGCCAGCAGTGTCCCAGGGGGGGAGACCCAGTACTTC. The encoded protein is CASSVPGGETQYF.

This chain uses TRBV9 with TRBJ2-1, with 10 positions matching TRBD2. The ends lost 4 bases at V and 2 bases at J; junction bases unmatched: 6. There are 16 residues in the CDR3. The V gene's germline CDR1 is SGDLS and CDR2 YYNGEE. CDR3 coding DNA: TGTGCCAGCAGCTCCGCGAGCGGGAGGGCCTACAATGAGCAGTTCTTC. This codes for CASSSASGRAYNEQFF.